This T cell receptor beta chain was identified during a study of T cells in localized non-small cell lung cancer. Measured with immunoSEQ multiplex PCR; TCRdb has only the in-frame clones, and not every one. This sample carries approximately 40,000 clones, 86% of them seen once, and the ten largest clones take approximately 6.4%. This CDR3 has 18 residues. V shed 3 bases and J shed 1 base, with 16 bases lying between them. Germline CDR1 LNHDA, CDR2 SQIVND (reference sequence). This receptor was obtained from a man aged 35-75 years with stage I lung adenocarcinoma. This specimen consisted of peripheral blood, obtained before any cancer treatment. V gene TRBV19 combines with J gene TRBJ2-6; possibly TRBD1 for D (6 bases). The CDR3 spells CASSIGAGDWSGANVLTF. CDR3 bases: TGTGCCAGTAGTATCGGGGCAGGGGATTGGTCTGGGGCCAACGTCCTGACTTTC.